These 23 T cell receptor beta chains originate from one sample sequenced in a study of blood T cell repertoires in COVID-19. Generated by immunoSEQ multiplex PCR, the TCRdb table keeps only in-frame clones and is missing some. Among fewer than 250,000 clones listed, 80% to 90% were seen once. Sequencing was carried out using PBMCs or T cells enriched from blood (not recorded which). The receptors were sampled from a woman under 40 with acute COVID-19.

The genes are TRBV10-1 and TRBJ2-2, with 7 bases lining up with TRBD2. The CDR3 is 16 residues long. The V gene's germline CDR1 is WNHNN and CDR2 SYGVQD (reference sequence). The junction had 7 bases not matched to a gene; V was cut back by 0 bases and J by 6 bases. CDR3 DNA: TGCGCCAGCAGTGAGTCCGCCCGGGGGGAGGCCGGGGAGCTGTTTTTT. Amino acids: CASSESARGEAGELFF.

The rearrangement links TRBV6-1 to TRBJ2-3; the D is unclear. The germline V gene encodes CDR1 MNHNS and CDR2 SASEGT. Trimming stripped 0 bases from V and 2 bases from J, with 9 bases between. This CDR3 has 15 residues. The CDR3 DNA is TGTGCCAGCAGTGAAGCGGCAAGAACCACAGATACGCAGTATTTT. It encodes CASSEAARTTDTQYF.

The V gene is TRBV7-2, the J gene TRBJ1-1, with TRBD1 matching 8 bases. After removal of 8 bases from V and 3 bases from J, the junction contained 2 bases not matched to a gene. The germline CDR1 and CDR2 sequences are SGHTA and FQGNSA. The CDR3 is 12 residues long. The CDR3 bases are TGTGCCAGCGGACAGGGTGACACTGAAGCTTTCTTT. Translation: CASGQGDTEAFF.

The CDR3 loop reads CASSHGSGGEDTQYF. The CDR3 bases are TGCGCCAGCAGCCATGGAAGCGGGGGGGAAGATACGCAGTATTTT. V usage is TRBV4-3 and J usage is TRBJ2-3; 10 positions agree with TRBD2. V trimming: 3 bases; J trimming: 5 bases; junction bases outside the gene matches: 5. There are 15 residues in the CDR3. The germline V gene has CDR1 LGHNA and CDR2 YSLEER.

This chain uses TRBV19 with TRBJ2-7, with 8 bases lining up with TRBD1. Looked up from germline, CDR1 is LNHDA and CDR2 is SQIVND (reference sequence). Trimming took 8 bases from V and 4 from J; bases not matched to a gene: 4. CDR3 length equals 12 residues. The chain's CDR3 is CASGQGAYEQYF. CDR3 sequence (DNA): TGTGCCAGTGGGCAGGGGGCTTACGAGCAGTACTTC.

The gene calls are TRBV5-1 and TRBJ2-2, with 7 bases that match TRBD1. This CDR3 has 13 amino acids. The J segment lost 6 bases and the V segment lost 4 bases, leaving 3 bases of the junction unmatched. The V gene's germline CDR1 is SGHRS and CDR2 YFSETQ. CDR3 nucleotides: TGCGCCAGCAGCCCGACAGGGCCCGGGGAGCTGTTTTTT. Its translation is CASSPTGPGELFF.

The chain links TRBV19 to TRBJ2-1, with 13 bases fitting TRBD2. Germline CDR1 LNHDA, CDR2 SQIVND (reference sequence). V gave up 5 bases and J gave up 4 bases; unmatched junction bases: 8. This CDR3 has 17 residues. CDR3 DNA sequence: TGTGCCAGTAGTCCCTGGACTAGCGGGGGAGCTTACAATGAGCAGTTCTTC. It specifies CASSPWTSGGAYNEQFF.

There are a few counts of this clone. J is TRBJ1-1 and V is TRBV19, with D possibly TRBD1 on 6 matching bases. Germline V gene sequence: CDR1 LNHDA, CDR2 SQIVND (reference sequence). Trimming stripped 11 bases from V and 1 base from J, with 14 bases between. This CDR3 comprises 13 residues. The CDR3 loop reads CASSDRPNTEAFF. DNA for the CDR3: TGTGCCTCTTCGGACAGACCGAACACTGAAGCTTTCTTT.

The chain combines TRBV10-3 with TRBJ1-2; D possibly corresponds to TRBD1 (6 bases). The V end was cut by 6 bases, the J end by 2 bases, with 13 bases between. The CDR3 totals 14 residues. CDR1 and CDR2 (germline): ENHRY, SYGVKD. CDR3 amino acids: CAISGTRSNYGYTF. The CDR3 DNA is TGTGCCATCAGCGGGACACGGAGCAACTATGGCTACACCTTC.

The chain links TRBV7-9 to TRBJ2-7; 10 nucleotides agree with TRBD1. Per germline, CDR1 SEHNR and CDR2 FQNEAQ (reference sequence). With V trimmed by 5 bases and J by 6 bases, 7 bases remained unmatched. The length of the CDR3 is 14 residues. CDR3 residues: CASSLGTGEREQYF. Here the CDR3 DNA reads TGTGCCAGCAGCCTCGGGACAGGGGAACGCGAGCAGTACTTC. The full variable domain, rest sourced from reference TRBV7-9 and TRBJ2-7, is DTGVSQNPRHKITKRGQNVTFRCDPISEHNRLYWYRQTLGQGPEFLTYFQNEAQLEKSRLLSDRFSAERPKGSFSTLEIQRTEQGDSAMYLCASSLGTGEREQYFGPGTRLTVT.

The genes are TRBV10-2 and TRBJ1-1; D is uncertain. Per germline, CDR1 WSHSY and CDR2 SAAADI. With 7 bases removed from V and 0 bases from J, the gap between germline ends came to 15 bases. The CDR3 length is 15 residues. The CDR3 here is CASKPPLGMNTEAFF. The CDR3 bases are TGCGCCAGCAAACCTCCGCTAGGAATGAACACTGAAGCTTTCTTT.

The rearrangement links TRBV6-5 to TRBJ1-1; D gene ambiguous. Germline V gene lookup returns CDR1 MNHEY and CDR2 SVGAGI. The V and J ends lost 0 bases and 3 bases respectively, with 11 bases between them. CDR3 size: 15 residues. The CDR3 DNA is TGTGCCAGCAGTTACTCGGAGAGGGTCTACACTGAAGCTTTCTTT. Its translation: CASSYSERVYTEAFF.

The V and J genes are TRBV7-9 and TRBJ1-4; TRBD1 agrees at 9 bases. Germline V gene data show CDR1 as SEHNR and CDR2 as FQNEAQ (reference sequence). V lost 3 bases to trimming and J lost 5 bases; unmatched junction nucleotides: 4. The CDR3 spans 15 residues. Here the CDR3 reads CASSLVGQGNEKLFF. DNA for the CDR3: TGTGCCAGCAGCTTGGTGGGACAGGGCAATGAAAAACTGTTTTTT.

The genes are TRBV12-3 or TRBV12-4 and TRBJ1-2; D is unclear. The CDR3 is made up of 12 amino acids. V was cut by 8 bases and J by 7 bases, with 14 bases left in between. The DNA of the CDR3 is TGTGCCAGCTTTCTAGGCAGCGGTGGCTACACCTTC. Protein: CASFLGSGGYTF.

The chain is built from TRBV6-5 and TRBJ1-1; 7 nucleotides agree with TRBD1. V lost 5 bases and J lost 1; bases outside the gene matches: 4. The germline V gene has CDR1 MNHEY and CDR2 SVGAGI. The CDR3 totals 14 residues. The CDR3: CASSPQGGNTEAFF. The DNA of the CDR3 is TGTGCCAGCAGTCCGCAGGGGGGGAACACTGAAGCTTTCTTT.

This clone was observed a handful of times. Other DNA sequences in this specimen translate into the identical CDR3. The CDR3 is CASSYGTGGYEQYF. CDR3 coding DNA: TGTGCCAGCAGTTATGGTACAGGGGGATACGAGCAGTACTTC. The rearrangement links TRBV6-5 to TRBJ2-7, with 8 nucleotides matching TRBD1. Germline V gene sequence: CDR1 MNHEY, CDR2 SVGAGI. V shed 3 bases, J shed 4 bases, and the junction held 5 bases outside the gene matches. The CDR3 is 14 amino acids.

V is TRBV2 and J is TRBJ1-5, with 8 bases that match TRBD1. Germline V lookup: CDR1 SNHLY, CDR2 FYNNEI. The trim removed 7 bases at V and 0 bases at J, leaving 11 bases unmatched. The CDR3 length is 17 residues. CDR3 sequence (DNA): TGTGCCAGCAAAGGTCCAGGGGGCAGCTATAGCAATCAGCCCCAGCATTTT. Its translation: CASKGPGGSYSNQPQHF.

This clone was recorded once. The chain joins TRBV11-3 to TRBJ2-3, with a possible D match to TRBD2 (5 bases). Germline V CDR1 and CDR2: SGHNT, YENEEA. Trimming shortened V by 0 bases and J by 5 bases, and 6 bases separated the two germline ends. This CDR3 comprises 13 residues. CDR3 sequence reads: CASSLEREDTQYF. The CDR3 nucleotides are TGTGCCAGCAGCTTAGAGAGGGAAGATACGCAGTATTTT.

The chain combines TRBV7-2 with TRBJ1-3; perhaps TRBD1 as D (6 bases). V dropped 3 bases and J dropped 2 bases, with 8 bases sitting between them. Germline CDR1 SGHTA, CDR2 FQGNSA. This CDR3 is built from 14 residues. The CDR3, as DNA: TGTGCCAGCAGCTTGGGACACCCTGGAAACACCATATATTTT. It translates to CASSLGHPGNTIYF.

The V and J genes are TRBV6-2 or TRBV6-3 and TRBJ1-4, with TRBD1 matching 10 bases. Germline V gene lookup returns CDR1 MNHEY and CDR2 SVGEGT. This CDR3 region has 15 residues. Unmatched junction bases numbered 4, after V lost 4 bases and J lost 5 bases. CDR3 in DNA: TGTGCCAGCAGTTCCTGGACAGGGGGGAATGAAAAACTGTTTTTT. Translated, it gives CASSSWTGGNEKLFF.

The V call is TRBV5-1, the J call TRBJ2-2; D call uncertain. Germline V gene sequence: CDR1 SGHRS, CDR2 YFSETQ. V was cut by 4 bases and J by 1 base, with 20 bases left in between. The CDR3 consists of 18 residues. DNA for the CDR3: TGCGCCAGCAGCCCCCGCCGGCAATCGACTTTGAACACCGGGGAGCTGTTTTTT. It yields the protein CASSPRRQSTLNTGELFF.

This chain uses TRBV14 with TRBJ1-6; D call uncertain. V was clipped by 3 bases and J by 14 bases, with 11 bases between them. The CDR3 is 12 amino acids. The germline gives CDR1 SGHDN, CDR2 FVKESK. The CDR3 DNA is TGTGCCAGCAGCCACCCTGGAGTAGCCCTCCACTTT. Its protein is CASSHPGVALHF.

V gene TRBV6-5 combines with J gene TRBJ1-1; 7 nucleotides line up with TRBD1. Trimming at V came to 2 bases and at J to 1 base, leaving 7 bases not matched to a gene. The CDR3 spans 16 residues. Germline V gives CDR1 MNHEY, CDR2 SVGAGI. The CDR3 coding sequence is TGTGCCAGCAGTTACCCTACACAGGGGCAGAACACTGAAGCTTTCTTT. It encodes CASSYPTQGQNTEAFF.